This T cell receptor (beta chain) is drawn from a study of cytomegalovirus exposure and HLA in healthy donors. General study findings and limits: For presence/absence analyses, sequencing depth was assumed to be roughly uniform across donors. Differences between HLA loci emerged in a later analysis of TCR association rates, with DRB1 most and HLA-C fewest.

This CDR3 has 14 residues. V was cut by 0 bases and J by 5 bases, with 11 bases left in between. The germline V gene encodes CDR1 ENHRY and CDR2 SYGVKD. As regards this clone: Antigen specificity is unknown.

The PCR employed 60 Vbeta primers together with 13 Jbeta primers. The method was immunoSEQ multiplex PCR; TCRdb's version includes in-frame clones alone and lacks a portion of them. The table has some 130,000 clones, around 85% seen once. The specimen sequenced was PBMCs. This clonotype was sampled from a woman aged 50 to 60 in good health and CMV-seropositive. The chain combines TRBV10-3 with TRBJ2-7; no reliable D call. CDR3 amino acids: CAISESRTLNEQYF. The DNA for the CDR3 is TGTGCCATCAGTGAGTCGCGCACCCTTAACGAGCAGTACTTC.